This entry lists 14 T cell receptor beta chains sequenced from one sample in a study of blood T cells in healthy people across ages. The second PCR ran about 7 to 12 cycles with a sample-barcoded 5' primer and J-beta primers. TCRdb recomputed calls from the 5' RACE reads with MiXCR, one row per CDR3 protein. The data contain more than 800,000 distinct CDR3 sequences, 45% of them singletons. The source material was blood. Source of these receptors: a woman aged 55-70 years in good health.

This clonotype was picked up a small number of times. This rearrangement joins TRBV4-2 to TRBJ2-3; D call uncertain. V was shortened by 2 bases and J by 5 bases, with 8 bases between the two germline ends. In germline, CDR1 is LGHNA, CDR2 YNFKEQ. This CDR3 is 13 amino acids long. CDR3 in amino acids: CASSQSGEDTQYF. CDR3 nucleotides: TGTGCCAGCAGCCAAAGTGGGGAAGATACGCAGTATTTT.

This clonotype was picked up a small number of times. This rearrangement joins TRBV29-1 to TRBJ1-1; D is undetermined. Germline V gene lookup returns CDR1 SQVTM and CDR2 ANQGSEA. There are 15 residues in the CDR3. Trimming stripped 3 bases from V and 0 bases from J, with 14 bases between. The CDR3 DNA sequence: TGCAGCGTTGATGAGGCAGCACGTATGAACACTGAAGCTTTCTTT. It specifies CSVDEAARMNTEAFF.

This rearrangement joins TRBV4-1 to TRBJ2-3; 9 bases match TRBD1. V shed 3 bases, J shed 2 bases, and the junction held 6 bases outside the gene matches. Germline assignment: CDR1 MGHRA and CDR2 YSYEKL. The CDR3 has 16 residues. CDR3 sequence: CASSQDRGSPTDTQYF. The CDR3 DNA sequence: TGCGCCAGCAGCCAGGACAGGGGTTCGCCCACAGATACGCAGTATTTT.

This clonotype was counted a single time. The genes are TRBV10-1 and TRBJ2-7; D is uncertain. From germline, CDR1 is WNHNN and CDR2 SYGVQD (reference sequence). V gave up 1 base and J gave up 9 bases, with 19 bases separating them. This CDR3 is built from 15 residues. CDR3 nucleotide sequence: TGCGCCAGCAGTGAGTATGGGGAAATTTCCCACGGGCAGTACTTC. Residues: CASSEYGEISHGQYF.

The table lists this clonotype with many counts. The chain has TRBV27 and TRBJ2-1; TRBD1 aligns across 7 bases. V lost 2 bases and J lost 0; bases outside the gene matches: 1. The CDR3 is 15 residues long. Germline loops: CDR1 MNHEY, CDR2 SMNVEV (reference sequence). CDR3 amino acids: CASSLEGASYNEQFF. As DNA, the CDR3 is TGTGCCAGCAGTTTAGAGGGGGCCTCCTACAATGAGCAGTTCTTC.

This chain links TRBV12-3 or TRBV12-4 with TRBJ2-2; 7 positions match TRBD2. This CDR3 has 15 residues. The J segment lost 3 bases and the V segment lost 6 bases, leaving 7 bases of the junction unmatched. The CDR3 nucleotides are TGTGCCAGCAGGGCTCCGCGGGAGTACACCGGGGAGCTGTTTTTT. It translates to CASRAPREYTGELFF.

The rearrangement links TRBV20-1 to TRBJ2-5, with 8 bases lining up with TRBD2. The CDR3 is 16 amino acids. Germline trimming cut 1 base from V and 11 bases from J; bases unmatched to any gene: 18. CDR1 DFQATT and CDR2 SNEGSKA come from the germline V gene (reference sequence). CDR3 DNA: TGCAGTGCTAGAGTGAAGGGTAGCGGGGTCCTGTGGGAGCAGTACTTC. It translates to CSARVKGSGVLWEQYF.

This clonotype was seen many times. CDR3 amino acids: CASSPGRSYNEQFF. Here the CDR3 DNA reads TGTGCCAGCTCTCCCGGACGCTCCTACAATGAGCAGTTCTTC. The chain combines TRBV6-5 with TRBJ2-1, with D unclear. The CDR3 has 14 amino acids. Trimming pared 8 bases from V and 0 bases from J, leaving 11 bases between. Germline V gene lookup returns CDR1 MNHEY and CDR2 SVGAGI.

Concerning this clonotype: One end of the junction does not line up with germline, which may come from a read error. CDR3 nucleotide sequence: TGTACCAGCAGCACCGTACTAGCGGGAAAGGAGACCCAGTACTTC. Translating it yields CTSSTVLAGKETQYF. The chain links TRBV6-6 to TRBJ2-5; TRBD2 matches at 10 bases. CDR1 MNHNY and CDR2 SVGAGI come from the germline V gene (reference sequence). This CDR3 comprises 15 residues.

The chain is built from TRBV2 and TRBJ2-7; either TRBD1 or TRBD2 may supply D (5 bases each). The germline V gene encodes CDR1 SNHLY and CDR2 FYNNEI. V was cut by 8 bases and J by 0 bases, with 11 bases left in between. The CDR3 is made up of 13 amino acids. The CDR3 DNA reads TGTGCCAGCCGCCGGGACCTCTCCTACGAGCAGTACTTC. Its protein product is CASRRDLSYEQYF.

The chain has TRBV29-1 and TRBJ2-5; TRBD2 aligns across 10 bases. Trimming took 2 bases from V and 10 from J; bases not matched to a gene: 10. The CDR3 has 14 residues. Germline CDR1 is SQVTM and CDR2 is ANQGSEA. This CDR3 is CSVETSGVSSVQYF. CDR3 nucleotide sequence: TGCAGCGTTGAAACTAGCGGGGTATCCTCCGTCCAGTACTTC.

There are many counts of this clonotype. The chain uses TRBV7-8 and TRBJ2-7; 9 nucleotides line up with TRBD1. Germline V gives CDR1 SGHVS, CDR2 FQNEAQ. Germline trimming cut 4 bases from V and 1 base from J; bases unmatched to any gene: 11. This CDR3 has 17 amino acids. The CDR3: CASSSDRGIRPSYEQYF. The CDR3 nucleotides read TGTGCCAGCAGCTCGGACAGGGGTATCAGACCATCCTACGAGCAGTACTTC.

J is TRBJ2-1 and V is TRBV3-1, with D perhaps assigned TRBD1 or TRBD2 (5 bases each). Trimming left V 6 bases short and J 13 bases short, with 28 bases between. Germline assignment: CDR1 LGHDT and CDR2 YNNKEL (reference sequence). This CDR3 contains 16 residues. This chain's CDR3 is CASSFTTGTSRETQFF. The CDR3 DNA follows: TGTGCCAGCAGTTTCACTACTGGGACCTCTAGGGAGACCCAGTTCTTC.

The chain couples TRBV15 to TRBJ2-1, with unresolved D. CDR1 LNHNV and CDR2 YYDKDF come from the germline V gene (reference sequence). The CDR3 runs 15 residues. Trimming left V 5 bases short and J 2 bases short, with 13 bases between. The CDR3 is CATSPNGQAYNEQFF. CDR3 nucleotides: TGTGCCACCAGCCCCAACGGGCAGGCCTACAATGAGCAGTTCTTC.